This T cell receptor beta chain is from a study of beta chain features in type 1 diabetes. Germline lookup yields CDR1 SGHTA and CDR2 FQGNSA. The CDR3 covers 17 residues. The ends lost 3 bases at V and 5 bases at J; junction bases unmatched: 7. Researchers reported sorting CD4+ naive, central memory, regulatory and stem cell-like memory cells via CD45RO/CCR7/CD25/CD127/CD95/CD27. Overall study findings and caveats: There were fewer insertions and more deletions at the VDJ junctions of type 1 diabetes patients. The study found moderately but significantly shorter TCRB CDR3s in all four CD4+ subsets of Type 1 diabetes patients.

In its sample, this clone was seen a few times. What it binds is unknown. The entirety of the isolated RNA underwent reverse transcription, so expressed TCRB transcripts were sequenced. Clones were sequenced by immunoSEQ multiplex PCR, and TCRdb holds only the in-frame ones, with some missing. Of 160,000 or so clones listed, 8.5% to 10% are singletons. The source of this sequence is a woman in her twenties or thirties with type 1 diabetes. The chain carries TRBV7-2 and TRBJ2-3, with 14 bases that match TRBD2. Sequencing used central memory CD4+ T cells from blood. The chain's CDR3 is CASSLTSGRAWGDTQYF. CDR3 nucleotides: TGTGCCAGCAGCTTGACTAGCGGGAGGGCCTGGGGAGATACGCAGTATTTT. The full variable domain, completed using reference TRBV7-2 and TRBJ2-3, is GAGVSQSPSNKVTEKGKDVELRCDPISGHTALYWYRQSLGQGLEFLIYFQGNSAPDKSGLPSDRFSAERTGGSVSTLTIQRTQQEDSAVYLCASSLTSGRAWGDTQYFGPGTRLTVL.